Following are 28 T cell receptor beta chains from one sample sequenced in a study of T cell responses to AZD1222 COVID-19 vaccine. TCRdb's copy holds only in-frame clones and misses some; the assay was immunoSEQ multiplex PCR. In the table there are about 120,000 clones, about 91% of which are singletons. Specimen: peripheral blood, collected on day 0 of AZD1222 vaccination. These receptor sequences come from an adult in good health.

In its sample, this clone was seen a few times. The gene calls are TRBV6-4 and TRBJ1-2; a possible D gene is TRBD1 (5 bases). CDR1 is MRHNA, CDR2 SNTAGT, per germline. V gave up 6 bases and J gave up 3 bases, with 14 bases separating them. CDR3 length equals 14 residues. The CDR3, as DNA: TGTGCCAGCAGGGTTGAAGGGGAGGACTATGGCTACACCTTC. Its translation is CASRVEGEDYGYTF.

V is TRBV6-6 and J is TRBJ1-1, with 7 nucleotides matching TRBD1. Germline V gene data show CDR1 as MNHNY and CDR2 as SVGAGI (reference sequence). The CDR3 contains 15 residues. The J segment lost 0 bases and the V segment lost 6 bases, leaving 7 bases of the junction unmatched. The CDR3 spells CASRDTTGMNTEAFF. The CDR3 DNA reads TGTGCCAGCAGAGACACGACAGGGATGAACACTGAAGCTTTCTTT.

The chain combines TRBV29-1 with TRBJ2-3; D not resolved. CDR1 is SQVTM and CDR2 is ANQGSEA in the germline V gene. This CDR3 has 13 residues. The V end lost 6 bases, the J end lost 8 bases, and 18 bases lay between the germline ends. The CDR3 region is CSVESEGFGTQYF. The CDR3 DNA sequence: TGCAGCGTAGAATCGGAAGGATTTGGTACGCAGTATTTT.

The chain joins TRBV11-2 to TRBJ1-1, with 7 positions matching TRBD1. The CDR3 sequence is 14 residues long. With 5 bases clipped from V and 9 bases from J, the junction kept 12 bases outside the gene matches. CDR1 is SGHAT, CDR2 FQNNGV, per germline. The CDR3 region is CASSPTTGTGQAFF. The CDR3 nucleotides read TGTGCCAGCAGCCCAACGACAGGGACGGGACAAGCTTTCTTT.

The rearrangement links TRBV27 to TRBJ1-2; the D is unclear. This CDR3 is built from 14 residues. In germline, CDR1 is MNHEY, CDR2 SMNVEV (reference sequence). V was pared by 5 bases and J by 3 bases, with 13 bases between. This CDR3 reads CASSPSEDHYGYTF. The DNA for the CDR3 is TGTGCCAGCAGTCCCTCCGAGGACCACTATGGCTACACCTTC.

This chain links TRBV5-6 with TRBJ1-4; 7 bases match TRBD1. CDR3 length equals 15 residues. The V and J ends lost 1 base and 7 bases, in that order; junction bases with no gene match: 7. In germline, CDR1 is SGHDT, CDR2 YYEEEE. The CDR3 bases are TGTGCCAGCAGCTTGACCCGGGACAGACTTGAAAAACTGTTTTTT. Translation gives CASSLTRDRLEKLFF.

The genes are TRBV28 and TRBJ2-2; 9 nucleotides align to TRBD1. V trimming: 5 bases; J trimming: 5 bases; junction bases outside the gene matches: 9. From germline, CDR1 is MDHEN and CDR2 SYDVKM. CDR3 size: 16 residues. CDR3 DNA sequence: TGTGCCAGCAGTCCGCTAGGACAGGGGTTAACCGGGGAGCTGTTTTTT. Its translation: CASSPLGQGLTGELFF.

V and J are TRBV18 and TRBJ1-1; 7 nucleotides line up with TRBD1. The CDR3 runs 15 residues. The V and J ends lost 0 bases and 0 bases, in that order; junction bases with no gene match: 1. Germline V gene data show CDR1 as KGHSH and CDR2 as LQKENI. In DNA form, the CDR3 reads TGTGCCAGCTCACCACCGGGACAGATGAACACTGAAGCTTTCTTT. This translates into CASSPPGQMNTEAFF.

The chain employs TRBV24-1 and TRBJ2-1; TRBD1 matches at 7 bases. The CDR3 has 15 amino acids. Unmatched junction bases numbered 12, after V lost 4 bases and J lost 10 bases. CDR1 is KGHDR, CDR2 SFDVKD, per germline. The CDR3 nucleotides read TGTGCCACCAGTGACCCCGGACAGGACCCCTCCGAGCAGTTCTTC. Translation gives CATSDPGQDPSEQFF.

The chain is built from TRBV6-2 or TRBV6-3 and TRBJ1-1, with D unclear. Trimming removed 5 bases at V and 1 base at J, with 11 bases between. The germline gives CDR1 MNHEY, CDR2 SVGEGT. This CDR3 region has 14 residues. CDR3 amino acids: CASSKTRGNTEAFF. The CDR3 DNA is TGTGCCAGCAGTAAGACCCGAGGGAACACTGAAGCTTTCTTT.

CDR3 nucleotides: TGTGCCAGTAGTCGGCGGGGGCATTACACTGGGGCCAACGTCCTGACTTTC. Translating gives CASSRRGHYTGANVLTF. This chain connects TRBV19 to TRBJ2-6; D may be TRBD2 (7 bases). The germline V gene encodes CDR1 LNHDA and CDR2 SQIVND (reference sequence). V was shortened by 5 bases and J by 2 bases, with 16 bases between the two germline ends. The CDR3 covers 17 residues.

This sequence joins TRBV11-2 and TRBJ2-7; D call uncertain. Germline V gene data show CDR1 as SGHAT and CDR2 as FQNNGV. V shed 3 bases and J shed 5 bases, with 11 bases lying between them. The CDR3 is made up of 13 amino acids. The CDR3 DNA is TGTGCCAGCAGCTTTCAACAGTACAACGAGCAGTACTTC. Protein: CASSFQQYNEQYF.

The rearrangement uses TRBV6-5 and TRBJ1-5; TRBD1 matches 7 bases. This CDR3 contains 14 residues. With 4 bases clipped from V and 10 bases from J, the junction kept 10 bases outside the gene matches. Looked up from germline, CDR1 is MNHEY and CDR2 is SVGAGI. CDR3 nucleotide sequence: TGTGCCAGCAGTTTGGGACAGTTTAATGTTCCCCAGCATTTT. This translates into CASSLGQFNVPQHF.

This chain connects TRBV11-3 to TRBJ1-2; 7 bases fit TRBD1. The CDR3 has 15 amino acids. V lost 1 base and J lost 6; bases outside the gene matches: 8. Germline CDR1 and CDR2: SGHNT and YENEEA. The CDR3: CASSLGETGIDGYTF. DNA for the CDR3: TGTGCCAGCAGCTTAGGAGAGACAGGGATCGATGGCTACACCTTC.

The J gene is TRBJ1-3, the V gene TRBV20-1; TRBD1 is a possible D gene (5 bases). The germline gives CDR1 DFQATT, CDR2 SNEGSKA (reference sequence). Trimming stripped 3 bases from V and 0 bases from J, with 12 bases between. The CDR3 sequence is 15 residues long. The CDR3 DNA sequence: TGCAGTGCTAGTCCGGCGGACAACTCTGGAAACACCATATATTTT. It specifies CSASPADNSGNTIYF.

The V call is TRBV18, the J call TRBJ1-1, with D tentatively TRBD1 (6 bases). The ends were cut back, 3 bases at V and 4 bases at J, with 12 bases in the middle. CDR1 is KGHSH, CDR2 LQKENI, per germline. The CDR3 totals 14 residues. The CDR3 region is CASSPDQGSTEAFF. The DNA for the CDR3 is TGTGCCAGCTCACCGGATCAGGGGAGCACTGAAGCTTTCTTT.

This sequence joins TRBV19 and TRBJ2-1; TRBD1 might be the D (6 bases). The CDR3 has 13 residues. The V end was cut by 7 bases, the J end by 8 bases, with 15 bases between. Germline-derived CDR1 and CDR2 are LNHDA and SQIVND (reference sequence). CDR3: CASNLQGGDEQFF. CDR3 bases: TGTGCCAGTAACTTACAGGGTGGGGATGAGCAGTTCTTC.

This clone was seen more than once but under ten times. This sequence joins TRBV7-9 and TRBJ2-1; D is ambiguous. V lost 5 bases and J lost 0, with 8 bases in between. The CDR3 loop spans 14 amino acids. CDR1 and CDR2 (germline): SEHNR, FQNEAQ (reference sequence). The CDR3 nucleotides are TGTGCCAGCAGCGGTTTTAGCTCCTACAATGAGCAGTTCTTC. Translating gives CASSGFSSYNEQFF.

The V and J genes are TRBV9 and TRBJ2-1; 11 bases line up with TRBD2. In germline, CDR1 is SGDLS, CDR2 YYNGEE. The CDR3 is made up of 15 amino acids. V dropped 3 bases and J dropped 3; count of bases not matched to a gene: 2. Written as DNA, the CDR3 is TGTGCCAGCAGCGACACTAGCGGGAGCTACAATGAGCAGTTCTTC. Protein sequence: CASSDTSGSYNEQFF. The full variable domain, in which reference TRBV9 and TRBJ2-1 provide the parts outside the CDR3, is DSGVTQTPKHLITATGQRVTLRCSPRSGDLSVYWYQQSLDQGLQFLIQYYNGEERAKGNILERFSAQQFPDLHSELNLSSLELGDSALYFCASSDTSGSYNEQFFGPGTRLTVL.

Worth noting for this clone: This same CDR3 is encoded by further DNA sequences in the sample. The V and J genes are TRBV18 and TRBJ1-6; D is uncertain. Trimming stripped 2 bases from V and 4 bases from J, with 3 bases between. The germline V gene encodes CDR1 KGHSH and CDR2 LQKENI. CDR3 length equals 13 residues. CDR3 in amino acids: CASSPGYNSPLHF. The CDR3 DNA sequence: TGTGCCAGCTCACCAGGGTATAATTCACCCCTCCACTTT.

The chain carries TRBV5-1 and TRBJ2-2; the match to TRBD1 covers 9 bases. The CDR3 has 15 amino acids. V dropped 4 bases and J dropped 2; count of bases not matched to a gene: 3. Germline V gene sequence: CDR1 SGHRS, CDR2 YFSETQ. This CDR3 reads CASSKDRGNTGELFF. As DNA, the CDR3 is TGCGCCAGCAGCAAGGACAGGGGAAACACCGGGGAGCTGTTTTTT.

The rearrangement uses TRBV27 and TRBJ2-3; D is unclear. The CDR3 runs to 13 residues. CDR1 is MNHEY, CDR2 SMNVEV, per germline (reference sequence). V was cut by 2 bases and J by 6 bases, with 9 bases left in between. CDR3 amino acids: CASSLGVWDTQYF. DNA for the CDR3: TGTGCCAGCAGTTTAGGGGTTTGGGATACGCAGTATTTT.

For the CDR3, the DNA is TGTGCCAGCTCACGGACTAGCGGGGGGGCCGCCCAAGAGACCCAGTACTTC. Its protein is CASSRTSGGAAQETQYF. The chain combines TRBV18 with TRBJ2-5, with TRBD2 identical over 15 bases. Per the germline V gene, CDR1 is KGHSH and CDR2 is LQKENI. V dropped 4 bases and J dropped 1; count of bases not matched to a gene: 4. The CDR3 runs 17 residues.

The chain carries TRBV7-2 and TRBJ2-5, with a possible D match to TRBD2 (6 bases). This CDR3 is built from 15 residues. Germline V gives CDR1 SGHTA, CDR2 FQGNSA. V was shortened by 1 base and J by 2 bases, with 11 bases between the two germline ends. The CDR3 loop reads CASSLVGGPQETQYF. DNA for the CDR3: TGTGCCAGCAGCTTAGTCGGGGGACCGCAAGAGACCCAGTACTTC.

This chain links TRBV6-5 with TRBJ1-2; 7 bases map to TRBD1. V shed 6 bases, J shed 1 base, and the junction held 8 bases outside the gene matches. This CDR3 comprises 15 residues. Germline lookup yields CDR1 MNHEY and CDR2 SVGAGI. The CDR3 loop reads CASRDPGQSNYGYTF. The CDR3 DNA is TGTGCCAGCAGGGACCCGGGACAGAGTAACTATGGCTACACCTTC.

The gene calls are TRBV2 and TRBJ1-4; 10 positions agree with TRBD1. J was trimmed by 2 bases and V by 7 bases; bases with no gene match: 7. Germline values: CDR1 SNHLY, CDR2 FYNNEI. This CDR3 is built from 16 residues. The CDR3 DNA reads as TGTGCCAGCAAAAGGACAGGGGGGCCGACTAATGAAAAACTGTTTTTT. As protein: CASKRTGGPTNEKLFF.

The chain's CDR3 is CASSLGLIGEQPQHF. The CDR3 DNA sequence: TGTGCCAGCAGCTTAGGACTGATCGGGGAGCAGCCCCAGCATTTT. The chain employs TRBV7-6 and TRBJ1-5; D not certain. The germline V gene encodes CDR1 SGHVS and CDR2 FNYEAQ. The CDR3 has 15 residues. Trimming shortened V by 1 base and J by 7 bases, and 14 bases separated the two germline ends.

The CDR3 DNA reads as TGCAGCGTCCAGGAGAAGAACACTGAAGCTTTCTTT. Amino acids: CSVQEKNTEAFF. The V call is TRBV29-1, the J call TRBJ1-1; D unresolved. This CDR3 is built from 12 residues. With 6 bases removed from V and 1 base from J, the gap between germline ends came to 9 bases. CDR1 is SQVTM, CDR2 ANQGSEA, per germline.